This T cell receptor beta chain was identified in a study of prognosis after radiotherapy for stage I lung cancer (dated by TCRdb to the early 2020s). General notes on the study: Approximately 20 stage I NSCLC patients were enrolled in Nanjing, China, between 2018 and early 2019. The study took one blood sample before SBRT and one after SBRT from each of around 19 patients and sequenced all 38 samples. SBRT was delivered in 3 to 5 fractions with a biologically effective dose of at least 100 Gy, and image-guided IMRT or VMAT was used for delivery. Every patient was regarded as medically inoperable, because of comorbidities in 11 to 12 cases and refusal of surgery in about 7 cases. Peripheral blood TCR beta repertoires were profiled in stage I NSCLC patients before and after stereotactic body radiotherapy, and the repertoires were related to distant failure. In every patient, SBRT was given without any concurrent therapy. About 20% of the 19 patients developed distant metastases after SBRT, at a median of roughly seven months; the other 15 showed no significant progression. The cohort was made up of about 13 men and a handful of women, with a median age of 74.5 years and an age range of roughly 53 to 95 years. Tumor histology was squamous cell carcinoma in seven or eight patients and adenocarcinoma in roughly 12. Among the enrolled patients, approximately 15 had newly diagnosed primary stage I lung tumors, while roughly five had oligometastatic NSCLC following surgical resection of the primary tumor.

The CDR3 contains 15 residues, cysteine and phenylalanine counted. Here the CDR3 DNA is all that survives: 45 bases in frame from base 1. What the study reported, not specific to this receptor: TRBV and TRBJ usage frequencies reportedly varied with metastasis status, involving two V genes at baseline and 8 or 9 V and two J genes after SBRT. Post-SBRT Shannon entropy and its change from baseline were lower in patients who developed distant metastases; baseline Shannon entropy was not associated with metastases. No determination of tumor specificity was made for expanded TCR clones. After SBRT, the number of unique TCR clones decreased (median about 9,900 before versus about 7,000 after; Wilcoxon paired P=0.011). The small cohort and short follow-up limited the study, so independent validation of the findings is needed. All reported P values were unadjusted for multiple comparisons.

All patients had node-negative disease on CT and PET/CT, and none had a history of other malignancies or prior chemotherapy or radiotherapy. At each of the two time points, about 6 milliliters of peripheral venous blood were collected into EDTA tubes. Ficoll-Paque Plus density-gradient centrifugation was used to isolate PBMCs. Immediately after collection, samples were stored at -80 degrees C until analysis. Two rounds of multiplex PCR on genomic DNA were used to amplify the TCR beta CDR3 region. In the first PCR round, primers specific to each TRBV and TRBJ gene were used, and the primer sequences were filed in Chinese patent CN105087789A. The second PCR round used universal primers. The Roche High Pure PCR Template Preparation Kit was used to extract genomic DNA from frozen PBMCs. The libraries underwent paired-end sequencing with 151 bp reads on an Illumina HiSeq 3000. Processing in the source paper ran as follows. Raw reads lacking the multiplex PCR primer sequences were removed with CutAdapt. Using PEAR, the high-quality paired reads were merged into contigs. By alignment to reference sequences, MiXCR assigned TRB V, D and J gene segments to each contig. CDR3 sequences were clustered by base quality and sequence similarity to remove sequencing errors. Diversity was measured as Shannon entropy normalized by the natural log of productive TCR sequence number. To get clonality, Shannon entropy was divided by the natural log of the number of unique clonotypes, and that result was subtracted from one. The Youden index of ROC curves was used to select progression-free survival cut-offs for repertoire metrics, and analyses were performed in R 3.5.3. Clones were called with MiXCR by TCRdb after fastp trimmed the public reads at Q25, and only in-frame beta chains were retained. For every CDR3 protein sequence, its rows merge into one entry that carries the most common genes and DNA. For this entry, the V and J calls and clone size follow TCRdb and not the study's own pipeline. This sample lists 50,000 or so distinct CDR3 sequences; under 45% were detected once. Of the sample, under 9.5% falls within the top ten clones.

This clonotype showed up many times. There is no known antigen for this receptor. Per-base quality was not reported, and no clone a single base away is much larger than it. The receptor was isolated from a donor aged 50 or older with non-small cell lung cancer. Recombination linked TRBV3-2 to TRBJ2-7; TRBD2, the table's D call, was not compared with the DNA. TRBV3-2 is shown as a pseudogene. Sequenced here: PBMCs, sampled before or after stereotactic body radiation therapy (not recorded which). For the CDR3, the sequence is CASSQGEVPSYEQYF. DNA sequence: TGTGCCAGCAGCCAAGGGGAGGTCCCCTCCTACGAGCAGTACTTC.